A selection of T cell receptor beta chains follows, all from one sample in a study of blood T cell repertoires in COVID-19. The method was immunoSEQ multiplex PCR; TCRdb's version includes in-frame clones alone and lacks a portion of them. The sample lists 80,000 to 100,000 clones; approximately 86% were seen once. The sample comprised peripheral blood. These receptors all come from a man in his forties or fifties with COVID-19, enrolled during active disease. The conserved cysteine and the conserved F or W are not part of the CDR3 here. Each record gives: CDR3 length, V gene, J gene, CDR3 protein.

len: 14
v_gene: TRBV3-1/TRBV3-2
j_gene: TRBJ2-5
CDR3aa: ASSQGLAGARETQY

len: 11
v_gene: TRBV7-9
j_gene: TRBJ2-2
CDR3aa: ASSQGGTGELF

len: 14
v_gene: TRBV11-2
j_gene: TRBJ2-3
CDR3aa: ASSFRPGRSTDTQY

len: 12
v_gene: TRBV19
j_gene: TRBJ1-2
CDR3aa: ASSPRVGDYGYT

len: 12
v_gene: TRBV7-8
j_gene: TRBJ1-2
CDR3aa: ASSPGTEYYGYT

len: 11
v_gene: TRBV9
j_gene: TRBJ2-7
CDR3aa: ASSLDHTYEQY

len: 12
v_gene: TRBV19
j_gene: TRBJ2-1
CDR3aa: ASSTGGDYNEQF

len: 14
v_gene: TRBV2
j_gene: TRBJ1-4
CDR3aa: ASRRSQGATNEKLF

len: 15
v_gene: TRBV4-2
j_gene: TRBJ2-7
CDR3aa: ASSPGLAGLSSYEQY

len: 12
v_gene: TRBV5-4
j_gene: TRBJ1-1
CDR3aa: ASARDRADTEAF

len: 14
v_gene: TRBV6-1
j_gene: TRBJ2-1
CDR3aa: ASSVSSSPKVYEQF

len: 15
v_gene: TRBV19
j_gene: TRBJ1-4
CDR3aa: ASSIGNPGQVNEKLF

len: 11
v_gene: TRBV12-3/TRBV12-4
j_gene: TRBJ2-1
CDR3aa: ASSFTRNNEQF

len: 12
v_gene: TRBV6-5
j_gene: TRBJ2-5
CDR3aa: ASRIGQGQETQY

len: 12
v_gene: TRBV18
j_gene: TRBJ1-5
CDR3aa: ASSPTTGNQPQH

len: 11
v_gene: TRBV7-2
j_gene: TRBJ1-6
CDR3aa: ASSQKTGSPLH

len: 8
v_gene: TRBV20-1
j_gene: TRBJ2-1
CDR3aa: SAQYNEQF

len: 16
v_gene: TRBV14
j_gene: TRBJ2-4
CDR3aa: ASSQLGGTGMSKNIQY